This T cell receptor beta chain was captured by sequencing in a study of cytotoxic CD8 clonotypes in ibrutinib-treated CLL. Data came from immunoSEQ multiplex PCR; TCRdb stores just in-frame clones and leaves some out. The sample records about 140,000 clones, 80% being singletons. This CDR3 comprises 16 residues. Germline CDR1 is MNHEY and CDR2 is SMNVEV (reference sequence). With 11 bases clipped from V and 2 bases from J, the junction kept 18 bases outside the gene matches. V is TRBV27 and J is TRBJ2-7, with 7 bases lining up with TRBD1. The sample in question was PBMCs, obtained after 36 months of ibrutinib treatment. The origin of this receptor is a human donor with chronic lymphocytic leukemia. The DNA of the CDR3 is TGTGCCTCACAATTTACCGGGACAGCTGTAACCTACGAGCAGTACTTC. Translating it yields CASQFTGTAVTYEQYF.